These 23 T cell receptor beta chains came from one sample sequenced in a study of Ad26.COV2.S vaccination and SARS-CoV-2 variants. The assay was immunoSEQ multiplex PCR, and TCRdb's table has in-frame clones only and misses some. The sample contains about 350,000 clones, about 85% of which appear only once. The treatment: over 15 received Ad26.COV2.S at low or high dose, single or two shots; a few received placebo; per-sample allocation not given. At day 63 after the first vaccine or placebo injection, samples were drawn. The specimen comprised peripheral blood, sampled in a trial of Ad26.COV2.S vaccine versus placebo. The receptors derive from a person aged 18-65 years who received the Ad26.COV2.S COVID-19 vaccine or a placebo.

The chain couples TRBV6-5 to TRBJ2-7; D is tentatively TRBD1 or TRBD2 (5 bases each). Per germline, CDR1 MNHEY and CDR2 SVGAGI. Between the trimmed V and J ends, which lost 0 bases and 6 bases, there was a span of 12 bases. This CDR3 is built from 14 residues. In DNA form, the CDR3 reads TGTGCCAGCAGTTACTCGGCAGGGACCCTCGAGCAGTACTTC. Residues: CASSYSAGTLEQYF.

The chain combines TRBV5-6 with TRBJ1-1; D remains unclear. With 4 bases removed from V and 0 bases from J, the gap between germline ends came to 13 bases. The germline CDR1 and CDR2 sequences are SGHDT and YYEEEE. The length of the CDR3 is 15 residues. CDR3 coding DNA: TGTGCCAGCAGCCCTGGGTCTCAAATGAACACTGAAGCTTTCTTT. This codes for CASSPGSQMNTEAFF. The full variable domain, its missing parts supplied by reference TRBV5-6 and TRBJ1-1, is DAGVTQSPTHLIKTRGQQVTLRCSPKSGHDTVSWYQQALGQGPQFIFQYYEEEERQRGNFPDRFSGHQFPNYSSELNVNALLLGDSALYLCASSPGSQMNTEAFFGQGTRLTVV.

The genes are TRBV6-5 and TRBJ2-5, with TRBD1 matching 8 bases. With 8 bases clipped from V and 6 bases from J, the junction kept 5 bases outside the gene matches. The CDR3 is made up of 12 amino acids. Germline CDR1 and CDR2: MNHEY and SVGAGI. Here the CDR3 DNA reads TGTGCCAGCCGGACAGGGTTGAAGACCCAGTACTTC. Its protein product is CASRTGLKTQYF.

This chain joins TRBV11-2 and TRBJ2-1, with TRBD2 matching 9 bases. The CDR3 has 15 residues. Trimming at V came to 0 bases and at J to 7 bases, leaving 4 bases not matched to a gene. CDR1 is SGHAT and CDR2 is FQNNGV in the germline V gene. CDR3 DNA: TGTGCCAGCAGCTTAGACGGCGGGAGGGGGAATGAGCAGTTCTTC. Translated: CASSLDGGRGNEQFF.

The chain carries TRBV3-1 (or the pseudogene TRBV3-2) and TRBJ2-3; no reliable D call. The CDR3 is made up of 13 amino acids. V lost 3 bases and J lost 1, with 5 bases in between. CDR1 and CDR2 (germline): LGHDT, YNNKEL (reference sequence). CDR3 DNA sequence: TGTGCCAGCAGCCACGGCGGCACAGATACGCAGTATTTT. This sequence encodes CASSHGGTDTQYF.

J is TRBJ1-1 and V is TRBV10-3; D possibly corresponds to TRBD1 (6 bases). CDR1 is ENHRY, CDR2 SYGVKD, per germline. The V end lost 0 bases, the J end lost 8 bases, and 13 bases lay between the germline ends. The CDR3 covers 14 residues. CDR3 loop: CAISESGRQVEAFF. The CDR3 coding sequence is TGTGCCATCAGTGAGTCGGGCAGACAGGTGGAAGCTTTCTTT.

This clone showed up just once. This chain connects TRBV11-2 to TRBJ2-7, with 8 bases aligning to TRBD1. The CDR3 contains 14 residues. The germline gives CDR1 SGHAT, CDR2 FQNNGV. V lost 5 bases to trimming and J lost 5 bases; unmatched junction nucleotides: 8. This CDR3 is CASSIQGAIHEQYF. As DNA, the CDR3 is TGTGCCAGCAGCATCCAGGGGGCGATCCACGAGCAGTACTTC. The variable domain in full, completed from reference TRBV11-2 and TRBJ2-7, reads EAGVAQSPRYKIIEKRQSVAFWCNPISGHATLYWYQQILGQGPKLLIQFQNNGVVDDSQLPKDRFSAERLKGVDSTLKIQPAKLEDSAVYLCASSIQGAIHEQYFGPGTRLTVT.

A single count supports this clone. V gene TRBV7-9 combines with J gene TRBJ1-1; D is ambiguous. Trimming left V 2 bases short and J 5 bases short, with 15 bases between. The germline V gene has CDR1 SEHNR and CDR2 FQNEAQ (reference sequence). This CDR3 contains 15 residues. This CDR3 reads CASSLRRLVLTEAFF. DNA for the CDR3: TGTGCCAGCAGCTTACGACGTTTAGTTTTGACTGAAGCTTTCTTT.

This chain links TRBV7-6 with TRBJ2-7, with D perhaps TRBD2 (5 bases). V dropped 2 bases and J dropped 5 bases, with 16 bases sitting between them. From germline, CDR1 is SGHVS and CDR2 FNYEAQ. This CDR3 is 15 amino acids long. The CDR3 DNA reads TGTGCCAGCAGCTTATTCCGGGCCCCGGGGAACGAGCAGTACTTC. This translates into CASSLFRAPGNEQYF. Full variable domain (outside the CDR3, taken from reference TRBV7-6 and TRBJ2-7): GAGVSQSPRYKVTKRGQDVALRCDPISGHVSLYWYRQALGQGPEFLTYFNYEAQQDKSGLPNDRFSAERPEGSISTLTIQRTEQRDSAMYRCASSLFRAPGNEQYFGPGTRLTVT.

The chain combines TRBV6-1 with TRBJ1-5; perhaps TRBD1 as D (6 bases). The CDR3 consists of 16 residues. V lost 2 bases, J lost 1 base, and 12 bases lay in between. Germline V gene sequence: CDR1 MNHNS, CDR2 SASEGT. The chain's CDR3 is CASSEYGGLSNQPQHF. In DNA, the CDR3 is TGTGCCAGCAGTGAATATGGGGGGCTGAGCAATCAGCCCCAGCATTTT.

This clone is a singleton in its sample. This CDR3 reads CASSVGTATDTQYF. The DNA for the CDR3 is TGTGCCAGCAGCGTAGGGACAGCCACAGATACGCAGTATTTT. The chain employs TRBV9 and TRBJ2-3, with a possible D match to TRBD1 (6 bases). Germline assignment: CDR1 SGDLS and CDR2 YYNGEE. This CDR3 contains 14 residues. V was cut by 0 bases and J by 2 bases, with 7 bases left in between. Full variable domain (remainder filled in from reference TRBV9 and TRBJ2-3): DSGVTQTPKHLITATGQRVTLRCSPRSGDLSVYWYQQSLDQGLQFLIQYYNGEERAKGNILERFSAQQFPDLHSELNLSSLELGDSALYFCASSVGTATDTQYFGPGTRLTVL.

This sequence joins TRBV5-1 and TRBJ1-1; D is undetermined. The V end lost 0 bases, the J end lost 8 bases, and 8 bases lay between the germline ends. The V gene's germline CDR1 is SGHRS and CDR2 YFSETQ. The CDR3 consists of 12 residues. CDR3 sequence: CASSLDGREAFF. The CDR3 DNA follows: TGCGCCAGCAGCTTGGATGGCAGGGAAGCTTTCTTT.

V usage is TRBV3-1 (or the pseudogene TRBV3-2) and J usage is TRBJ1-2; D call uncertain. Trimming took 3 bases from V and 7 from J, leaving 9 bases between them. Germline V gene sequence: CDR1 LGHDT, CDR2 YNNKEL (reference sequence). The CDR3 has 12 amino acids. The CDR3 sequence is CASSHLAAGYTF. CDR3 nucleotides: TGTGCCAGCAGCCACTTGGCCGCTGGCTACACCTTC.

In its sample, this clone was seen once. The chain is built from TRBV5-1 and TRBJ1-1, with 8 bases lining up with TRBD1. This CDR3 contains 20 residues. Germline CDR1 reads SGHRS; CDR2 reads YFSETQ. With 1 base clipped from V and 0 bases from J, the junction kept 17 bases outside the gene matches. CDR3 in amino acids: CASSLLGWNGQGLMNTEAFF. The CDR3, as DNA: TGCGCCAGCAGCTTGTTAGGTTGGAATGGACAGGGCTTGATGAACACTGAAGCTTTCTTT.

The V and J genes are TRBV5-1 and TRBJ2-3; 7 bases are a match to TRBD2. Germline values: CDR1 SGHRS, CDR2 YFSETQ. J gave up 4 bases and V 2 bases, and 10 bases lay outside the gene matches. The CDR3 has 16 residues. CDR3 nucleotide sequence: TGCGCCAGCAGCTTATGGGACGCGGGAGTGTCAGATACGCAGTATTTT. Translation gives CASSLWDAGVSDTQYF.

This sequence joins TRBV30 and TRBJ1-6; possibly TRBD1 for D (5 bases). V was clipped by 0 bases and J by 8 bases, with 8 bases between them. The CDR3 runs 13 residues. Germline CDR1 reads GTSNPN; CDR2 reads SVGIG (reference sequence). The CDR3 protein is CAWSVSRDSPLHF. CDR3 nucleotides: TGTGCCTGGAGTGTTTCCAGGGATTCACCCCTCCACTTT.

DNA of the CDR3: TGTGCCAGCAGTTTAGGGACAGAGGGGAATCAGCCCCAGCATTTT. Its translation: CASSLGTEGNQPQHF. The chain combines TRBV27 with TRBJ1-5; TRBD1 aligns across 7 bases. Looked up from germline, CDR1 is MNHEY and CDR2 is SMNVEV (reference sequence). The CDR3 is made up of 15 amino acids. Trimming took 2 bases from V and 4 from J; bases not matched to a gene: 5.

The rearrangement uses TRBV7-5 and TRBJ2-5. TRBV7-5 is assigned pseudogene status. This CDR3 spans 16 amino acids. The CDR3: CVRSPLRIPKGRTQYF. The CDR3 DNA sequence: TGTGTCAGAAGCCCCCTGCGGATCCCGAAGGGACGGACCCAGTACTTC.

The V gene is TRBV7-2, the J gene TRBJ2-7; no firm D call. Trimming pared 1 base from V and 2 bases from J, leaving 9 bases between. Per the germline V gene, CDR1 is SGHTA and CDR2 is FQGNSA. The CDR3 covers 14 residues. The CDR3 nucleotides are TGTGCCAGCAGCTTAGGACTCAATACCTACGAGCAGTACTTC. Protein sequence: CASSLGLNTYEQYF.

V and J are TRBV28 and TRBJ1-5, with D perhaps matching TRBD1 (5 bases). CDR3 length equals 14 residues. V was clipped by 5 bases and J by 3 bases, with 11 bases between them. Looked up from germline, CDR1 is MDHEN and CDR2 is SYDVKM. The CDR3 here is CASSPRTLNQPQHF. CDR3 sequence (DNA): TGTGCCAGCAGTCCGAGGACACTCAATCAGCCCCAGCATTTT. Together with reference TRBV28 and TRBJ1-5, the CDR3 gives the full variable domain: DVKVTQSSRYLVKRTGEKVFLECVQDMDHENMFWYRQDPGLGLRLIYFSYDVKMKEKGDIPEGYSVSREKKERFSLILESASTNQTSMYLCASSPRTLNQPQHFGDGTRLSIL.

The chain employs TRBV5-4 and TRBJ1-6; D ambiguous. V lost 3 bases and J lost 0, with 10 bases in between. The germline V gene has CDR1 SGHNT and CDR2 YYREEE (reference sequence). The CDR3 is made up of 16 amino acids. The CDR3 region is CASSSTQISYNSPLHF. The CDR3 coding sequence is TGTGCCAGCAGCTCCACTCAGATCTCCTATAATTCACCCCTCCACTTT.

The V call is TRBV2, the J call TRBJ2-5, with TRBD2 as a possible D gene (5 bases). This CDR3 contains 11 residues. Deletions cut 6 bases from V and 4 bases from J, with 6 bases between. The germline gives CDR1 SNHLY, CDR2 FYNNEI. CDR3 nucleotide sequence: TGTGCCAGCAGGAGGGTAGAGACCCAGTACTTC. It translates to CASRRVETQYF.

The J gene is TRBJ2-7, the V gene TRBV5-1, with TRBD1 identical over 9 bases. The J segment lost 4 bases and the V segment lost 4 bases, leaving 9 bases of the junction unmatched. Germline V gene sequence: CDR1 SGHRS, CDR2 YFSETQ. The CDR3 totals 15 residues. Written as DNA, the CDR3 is TGCGCCAGCAGCCCACGGGGGGACAGGGAGTACGAGCAGTACTTC. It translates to CASSPRGDREYEQYF. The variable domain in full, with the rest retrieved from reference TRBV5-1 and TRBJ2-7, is KAGVTQTPRYLIKTRGQQVTLSCSPISGHRSVSWYQQTPGQGLQFLFEYFSETQRNKGNFPGRFSGRQFSNSRSEMNVSTLELGDSALYLCASSPRGDREYEQYFGPGTRLTVT.